One sample yielded the 10 T cell receptor beta chains listed below, sequenced in a study of regulatory T cells in long-lasting Graves disease. To make TCR beta libraries, researchers used iRepertoire HTBI primers and Arm-PCR of CDR3 regions. Each CDR3 protein gets one entry after TCRdb re-called the multiplex PCR reads with MiXCR. The sample lists fewer than 550,000 distinct CDR3 sequences; about 16% were seen once. Time point: newly diagnosed GD, antithyroid drugs for less than 3 months. The TCR library was made from RNA that had been extracted from PBMCs in TRIzol. The data also belong to a second study, concerning T cells in Graves' hyperthyroidism and ophthalmopathy.

The sequencing here drew on peripheral blood mononuclear cells (PBMCs), taken at new diagnosis, from a patient treated with antithyroid drugs. These receptors were taken from a woman aged 35-65 years with Graves disease.

This clonotype was counted a few times. The genes are TRBV15 and TRBJ1-2, with D perhaps matching TRBD1 (5 bases). CDR3 size: 13 residues. V lost 1 base to trimming and J lost 4 bases, with 7 bases between them. Germline CDR1 LNHNV, CDR2 YYDKDF (reference sequence). The CDR3 DNA reads as TGTGCCACCAGCAGAGGGGGGTCCTATGGCTACACCTTC. Residues: CATSRGGSYGYTF.

Only a few counts were recorded for this clonotype. The rearrangement joins TRBV7-9 to TRBJ2-3, with D possibly being TRBD1 or TRBD2 (6 bases each). Germline CDR1 and CDR2: SEHNR and FQNEAQ (reference sequence). This CDR3 has 16 residues. The germline V and J ends were trimmed by 3 bases and 5 bases, with 18 bases remaining between them. As DNA, the CDR3 is TGTGCCAGCAGCTTTATAATGGGCAGGGGAGGAGATACGCAGTATTTT. It specifies CASSFIMGRGGDTQYF.

This clonotype was seen at least ten times. V gene TRBV6-9 combines with J gene TRBJ1-1; the D gene is possibly TRBD1 (6 bases). V was cut by 3 bases and J by 7 bases, with 15 bases left in between. This CDR3 contains 14 residues. Germline V gene lookup returns CDR1 MNHGY and CDR2 SVAAGI. The CDR3 coding sequence is TGTGCCAGCAGTTACAATGGGGGCGAGGGTGAAGCTTTCTTT. Amino acid sequence: CASSYNGGEGEAFF.

In the case of this clonotype: A much more abundant neighbour one base away suggests this may be a read error. This chain connects TRBV7-2 to TRBJ1-1; no clear D gene. CDR3 length: 14 residues. The germline V gene encodes CDR1 SGHTA and CDR2 FQGNSA. The CDR3 sequence is CASGLGSPNTEAFF. The CDR3 DNA follows: TGTGCCAGCGGCTTAGGCAGCCCGAACACTGAAGCTTTCTTT.

V and J are TRBV9 and TRBJ2-3; D is unresolved. The CDR3 extends over 12 amino acids. V lost 4 bases and J lost 6, with 9 bases in between. In germline, CDR1 is SGDLS, CDR2 YYNGEE. The CDR3 region is CASSPTWDTQYF. CDR3 DNA sequence: TGTGCCAGCAGCCCCACCTGGGATACGCAGTATTTT.

In its sample, this clonotype was seen many times. This rearrangement joins TRBV30 to TRBJ1-3, with 7 bases lining up with TRBD1. Trimming removed 8 bases from V and 0 bases from J; junction bases left unmatched: 1. CDR3 length: 12 residues. Per germline, CDR1 GTSNPN and CDR2 SVGIG (reference sequence). The CDR3, as DNA: TGTGCCGGACAGGACTCTGGAAACACCATATATTTT. It specifies CAGQDSGNTIYF.

This sequence joins TRBV14 and TRBJ2-2, with 7 bases identical to TRBD1. This CDR3 spans 15 amino acids. V dropped 4 bases and J dropped 13; count of bases not matched to a gene: 15. Germline CDR1 reads SGHDN; CDR2 reads FVKESK. The CDR3 loop is CASSPWTGSSIPLFF. CDR3 sequence (DNA): TGTGCCAGCAGCCCTTGGACAGGATCCTCCATCCCGCTGTTTTTT.

This clonotype was detected only a few times. The chain joins TRBV5-1 to TRBJ2-7; 9 positions match TRBD1. The CDR3 has 15 residues. CDR1 is SGHRS, CDR2 YFSETQ, per germline. Germline trimming cut 0 bases from V and 4 bases from J; bases unmatched to any gene: 5. DNA for the CDR3: TGCGCCAGCAGCTTGGTGCCGGGACAGGGTTACGAGCAGTACTTC. This encodes CASSLVPGQGYEQYF.

This clonotype has at least ten counts. The chain couples TRBV6-1 to TRBJ1-5; D ambiguous. This CDR3 has 14 amino acids. Germline values: CDR1 MNHNS, CDR2 SASEGT. The V end was cut by 4 bases, the J end by 1 base, with 8 bases between. The CDR3: CASSGGDSNQPQHF. DNA of the CDR3: TGTGCCAGCAGTGGGGGTGACAGCAATCAGCCCCAGCATTTT.

This clonotype was seen ten or more times. The chain is built from TRBV19 and TRBJ1-6; 7 positions agree with TRBD1. The CDR3 is 12 amino acids. Germline CDR1 and CDR2: LNHDA and SQIVND (reference sequence). V shed 4 bases, J shed 16 bases, and the junction held 7 bases outside the gene matches. CDR3 nucleotide sequence: TGTGCCAGTAGTACTCGACAGGGCGAACTCCACTTT. It specifies CASSTRQGELHF. Based on the CDR3 plus reference TRBV19 and TRBJ1-6, the full variable domain is DGGITQSPKYLFRKEGQNVTLSCEQNLNHDAMYWYRQDPGQGLRLIYYSQIVNDFQKGDIAEGYSVSREKKESFPLTVTSAQKNPTAFYLCASSTRQGELHFGNGTRLTVT.